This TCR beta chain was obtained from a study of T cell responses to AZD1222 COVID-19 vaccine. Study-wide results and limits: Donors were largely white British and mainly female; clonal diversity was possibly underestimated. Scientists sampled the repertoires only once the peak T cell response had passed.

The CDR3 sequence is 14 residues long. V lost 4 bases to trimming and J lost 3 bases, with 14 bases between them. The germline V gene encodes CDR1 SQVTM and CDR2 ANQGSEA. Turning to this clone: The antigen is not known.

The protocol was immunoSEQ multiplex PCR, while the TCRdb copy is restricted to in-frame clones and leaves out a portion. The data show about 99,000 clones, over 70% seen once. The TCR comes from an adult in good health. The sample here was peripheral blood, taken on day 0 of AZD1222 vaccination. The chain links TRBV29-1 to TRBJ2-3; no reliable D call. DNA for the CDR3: TGCAGCGTTGGGCAGGAGAGGCTGACAGATACGCAGTATTTT. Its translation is CSVGQERLTDTQYF.